Each of the 25 T cell receptor beta chains below was sequenced from the same sample in a study of CD8+CD57+ T cells in acquired aplastic anemia. TCR beta VDJ and CDR3 profiles were obtained from a genomic DNA template. TCRdb processed the reads anew with MiXCR; each CDR3 protein has one entry. This table holds some 200,000 distinct CDR3 sequences, roughly 35% found once. The sample comprised sorted CD4+, CD8+, or CD8+CD57+ T cells (not recorded which) from PBMCs. These receptor sequences come from a human donor in good health, serving as a control.

As to this clonotype: This may come from a read error, since a much larger clone is one base off. The chain combines TRBV6-5 with TRBJ2-7, with 10 bases lining up with TRBD2. CDR1 is MNHEY and CDR2 is SVGAGI in the germline V gene. The length of the CDR3 is 17 residues. The DNA for the CDR3 is TGTGCCAGCAGTTCCTCCGGGACTAGCGCTCGGATGGGCGAGCAGCACTTC. This sequence encodes CASSSSGTSARMGEQHF.

This clonotype was seen more than once but under ten times. V is TRBV28 and J is TRBJ2-7, with D hard to call. Trimming took off 3 bases at V and 5 bases at J, with 11 bases between the two ends. This CDR3 region has 13 residues. Germline values: CDR1 MDHEN, CDR2 SYDVKM. This CDR3 is CASSFRLRDEQYF. As DNA, the CDR3 is TGTGCCAGCAGTTTCAGACTGCGCGACGAGCAGTACTTC.

In its sample, this clonotype was seen many times. The chain uses TRBV5-1 and TRBJ2-5, with D unclear. Germline V gene sequence: CDR1 SGHRS, CDR2 YFSETQ. There are 14 residues in the CDR3. Trimming removed 4 bases at V and 5 bases at J, with 15 bases between. The chain's CDR3 is CASSLTPVWETQYF. CDR3 DNA: TGCGCCAGCAGCCTGACCCCGGTTTGGGAGACCCAGTACTTC.

V usage is TRBV5-1 and J usage is TRBJ1-4; D not certain. V dropped 4 bases and J dropped 5 bases, with 24 bases sitting between them. The CDR3 consists of 18 residues. In germline, CDR1 is SGHRS, CDR2 YFSETQ. CDR3 bases: TGCGCCAGCAGCCGTACAGCCTCCGGCACTCTAAAGAATGAAAAACTGTTTTTT. Translation: CASSRTASGTLKNEKLFF.

A few counts support this clonotype. This sequence joins TRBV12-3 or TRBV12-4 and TRBJ2-4; TRBD2 aligns across 9 bases. V gave up 6 bases and J gave up 3 bases; unmatched junction bases: 18. This CDR3 contains 19 residues. For the CDR3, the DNA is TGTGCCAGCAGGCCGACTAGCGGAGTCGGGAGGGAGGACAAAAACATTCAGTACTTC. It specifies CASRPTSGVGREDKNIQYF.

This rearrangement joins TRBV20-1 to TRBJ1-2; D remains ambiguous. V was trimmed by 3 bases and J by 8 bases, leaving 16 bases between them. Germline assignment: CDR1 DFQATT and CDR2 SNEGSKA (reference sequence). The CDR3 is made up of 13 amino acids. CDR3 bases: TGCAGTGCTAGTAGCGCCAGGATGCCCGGCTACACCTTC. Amino acids: CSASSARMPGYTF.

This clonotype was seen a handful of times. This sequence joins TRBV10-3 and TRBJ2-2; 9 nucleotides line up with TRBD1. This CDR3 is 15 amino acids long. Germline V CDR1 and CDR2: ENHRY, SYGVKD. After removal of 6 bases from V and 4 bases from J, the junction contained 6 bases not matched to a gene. DNA of the CDR3: TGTGCCATCAGGAGAAGGACAGGGGTCACCGGGGAGCTGTTTTTT. Translation gives CAIRRRTGVTGELFF.

This clonotype was seen just once. This clone may be a read error of a much larger clone one base away. V is TRBV7-3 and J is TRBJ2-3, with D possibly matching TRBD2 (7 bases). There are 19 residues in the CDR3. Germline V gives CDR1 SGHTA, CDR2 FQGTGA. V was cut by 1 base and J by 3 bases, with 23 bases left in between. CDR3 nucleotides: TGTGCCAGCAGCTTAAGTCGCTCGCGGGGGCGATCGGGGACAGATACGCAGTATTTT. It encodes CASSLSRSRGRSGTDTQYF.

This clonotype was seen more than once but under ten times. The chain uses TRBV3-1 and TRBJ1-5; D remains unclear. This CDR3 spans 13 amino acids. V gave up 1 base and J gave up 6 bases, with 7 bases separating them. CDR1 and CDR2 from the germline V gene are LGHDT and YNNKEL (reference sequence). CDR3 region: CASSQGRGQPQHF. CDR3 DNA: TGTGCCAGCAGCCAAGGACGCGGTCAGCCCCAGCATTTT.

The chain has TRBV4-1 and TRBJ2-3, with TRBD1 identical over 7 bases. The germline V gene has CDR1 MGHRA and CDR2 YSYEKL. Trimming removed 1 base from V and 12 bases from J; junction bases left unmatched: 10. This CDR3 region has 14 residues. The CDR3 loop is CASSQVQGVVSQYF. The DNA for the CDR3 is TGCGCCAGCAGCCAAGTCCAGGGGGTCGTTTCCCAGTATTTT.

This chain links TRBV20-1 with TRBJ2-7; 7 nucleotides match TRBD2. CDR1 DFQATT and CDR2 SNEGSKA come from the germline V gene (reference sequence). The CDR3 sequence is 13 residues long. J was trimmed by 2 bases and V by 2 bases; bases with no gene match: 3. CDR3 residues: CSARLGRAYEQYF. The CDR3 DNA reads as TGCAGTGCTAGATTAGGGAGGGCCTACGAGCAGTACTTC.

The V and J genes are TRBV7-2 and TRBJ2-1, with 8 bases matching TRBD2. V trimming: 3 bases; J trimming: 7 bases; junction bases outside the gene matches: 2. Germline loops: CDR1 SGHTA, CDR2 FQGNSA. This CDR3 is 13 amino acids long. For the CDR3, the DNA is TGTGCCAGCAGCTTTACTAGCGGAAATGAGCAGTTCTTC. Amino acids: CASSFTSGNEQFF.

This clonotype appeared many times. J is TRBJ2-1 and V is TRBV11-2; tentative D call: TRBD2 (6 bases). Germline CDR1 SGHAT, CDR2 FQNNGV. This CDR3 comprises 17 residues. Trimming stripped 4 bases from V and 5 bases from J, with 21 bases between. The CDR3 bases are TGTGCCAGCAGCTATCGGGGGAAGGTCGATGGCGACAATGAGCAGTTCTTC. Its translation is CASSYRGKVDGDNEQFF.

This clonotype was found once. CDR3 amino acids: CASSESSSGRAREQFF. Written as DNA, the CDR3 is TGTGCCAGCAGTGAATCGTCTAGCGGGAGGGCGAGGGAGCAGTTCTTC. The chain is built from TRBV25-1 and TRBJ2-5, with 12 bases that match TRBD2. The J call is uncertain, as TRBJ2-1 better fits the DNA end. The CDR3 totals 16 residues. Germline-derived CDR1 and CDR2 are MGHDK and SYGVNS.

The rearrangement uses TRBV29-1 and TRBJ2-7; D possibly uses TRBD1 or TRBD2 (5 bases each). CDR3 length: 12 residues. Germline V gene lookup returns CDR1 SQVTM and CDR2 ANQGSEA. Trimming took 3 bases from V and 7 from J, leaving 13 bases between them. The CDR3 bases are TGCAGCGTTGACGGGGCCGAGAGGGAGCAGTACGTC. It specifies CSVDGAEREQYV.

This clonotype was seen a few times. This clone may be a read error of a much larger clone one base away. CDR3 sequence (DNA): TGTGCCAGTAGTGGGGACAGGGAGACGTCCTTC. Protein product: CASSGDRETSF. This chain uses TRBV19 with TRBJ2-1, with 9 bases aligning to TRBD1. The V gene's germline CDR1 is LNHDA and CDR2 SQIVND (reference sequence). The CDR3 extends over 11 amino acids.

This clonotype was detected only a few times. A much larger clone lies a single base off, so this may be a read error. The chain employs TRBV29-1 and TRBJ2-5, with a tentative D call TRBD1 (5 bases). The CDR3 consists of 12 residues. The germline V gene has CDR1 SQVTM and CDR2 ANQGSEA. The CDR3 protein is CSAGHLQGTQYF. The DNA of the CDR3 is TGCAGCGCAGGACACCTCCAAGGGACCCAGTACTTC. The whole variable domain, remainder taken from reference TRBV29-1 and TRBJ2-5, is SAVISQKPSRDICQRGTSLTIQCQVDSQVTMMFWYRQQPGQSLTLIATANQGSEATYESGFVIDKFPISRPNLTFSTLTVSNMSPEDSSIYLCSAGHLQGTQYFGPGTRLLVL.

This clonotype has ten or more counts. The chain combines TRBV7-8 with TRBJ1-6; D might be TRBD1 (5 bases). CDR1 and CDR2 (germline): SGHVS, FQNEAQ. This CDR3 has 14 amino acids. With 3 bases removed from V and 10 bases from J, the gap between germline ends came to 13 bases. The CDR3 loop reads CASSFRITGSPLHF. CDR3 sequence (DNA): TGTGCCAGCAGCTTTCGTATCACAGGATCACCCCTCCACTTT. The variable domain in full, completed from reference TRBV7-8 and TRBJ1-6, reads GAGVSQSPRYKVAKRGQDVALRCDPISGHVSLFWYQQALGQGPEFLTYFQNEAQLDKSGLPSDRFFAERPEGSVSTLKIQRTQQEDSAVYLCASSFRITGSPLHFGNGTRLTVT.

The chain is built from TRBV2 and TRBJ1-6; D uncertain. V was cut by 11 bases and J by 8 bases, with 16 bases left in between. Looked up from germline, CDR1 is SNHLY and CDR2 is FYNNEI. CDR3 length: 13 amino acids. CDR3 coding DNA: TGTGCCGGGAGGGCAGTCCCTGATTCACCCCTCCACTTT. Residues: CAGRAVPDSPLHF.

This sequence joins TRBV12-3 or TRBV12-4 and TRBJ1-2, with D uncertain. The CDR3 totals 15 residues. Trimming took off 3 bases at V and 6 bases at J, with 17 bases between the two ends. For the CDR3, the DNA is TGTGCCAGCAGTTTGTGGAAGTCGGCCTCGGATGGCTACACCTTC. Amino acids: CASSLWKSASDGYTF.

This clonotype showed up just a few times. The V gene is TRBV5-1, the J gene TRBJ2-7; possible D gene TRBD1, 5 bases. Germline assignment: CDR1 SGHRS and CDR2 YFSETQ. V lost 3 bases and J 4 bases, leaving 20 bases between the germline ends. This CDR3 contains 16 residues. Here the CDR3 reads CASSSQGLGRAYEQYF. The CDR3 region has the DNA TGCGCCAGCAGCTCGCAAGGCTTGGGCAGGGCATACGAGCAGTACTTC.

In this sample, this clonotype turned up many times. This chain links TRBV29-1 with TRBJ2-5; D gene ambiguous. V lost 4 bases, J lost 2 bases, and 8 bases lay in between. The CDR3 extends over 12 amino acids. The germline V gene encodes CDR1 SQVTM and CDR2 ANQGSEA. The CDR3 reads CSVGSKQETQYF. CDR3 nucleotide sequence: TGCAGCGTTGGCTCGAAGCAAGAGACCCAGTACTTC. The full variable domain, completed using reference TRBV29-1 and TRBJ2-5, is SAVISQKPSRDICQRGTSLTIQCQVDSQVTMMFWYRQQPGQSLTLIATANQGSEATYESGFVIDKFPISRPNLTFSTLTVSNMSPEDSSIYLCSVGSKQETQYFGPGTRLLVL.

This clonotype was observed at least ten times. V is TRBV2 and J is TRBJ1-1; 7 nucleotides align to TRBD1. Germline trimming cut 6 bases from V and 5 bases from J; bases unmatched to any gene: 9. CDR1 and CDR2 (germline): SNHLY, FYNNEI. The CDR3 is made up of 14 amino acids. This chain's CDR3 is CASRPGGGITEAFF. Written as DNA, the CDR3 is TGTGCCAGCAGGCCAGGGGGGGGCATAACTGAAGCTTTCTTT.

On this clonotype: Lacking the conserved final phenylalanine or tryptophan, this CDR3 likely reflects a read error. The V call is TRBV2, the J call TRBJ1-2, with a tentative D call TRBD1 (5 bases). The CDR3 consists of 15 residues. CDR1 SNHLY and CDR2 FYNNEI come from the germline V gene. Trimming took 8 bases from V and 0 from J, leaving 16 bases between them. The DNA for the CDR3 is TGTGCCAGCTCACTCGGGACGGCGACTAACTATGGCTACACCCTC. It translates to CASSLGTATNYGYTL.

In the case of this clonotype: Since a much larger clone is just one base distant, this may be a read error. The V and J genes are TRBV20-1 and TRBJ2-3, with a tentative D call TRBD1 (6 bases). V dropped 4 bases and J dropped 6 bases, with 20 bases sitting between them. The CDR3 extends over 15 amino acids. Per the germline V gene, CDR1 is DFQATT and CDR2 is SNEGSKA (reference sequence). This CDR3 reads CSAINRARPSDTQYF. The CDR3 region has the DNA TGCAGTGCTATTAACAGGGCTAGACCCTCTGATACGCAGTATTTT.